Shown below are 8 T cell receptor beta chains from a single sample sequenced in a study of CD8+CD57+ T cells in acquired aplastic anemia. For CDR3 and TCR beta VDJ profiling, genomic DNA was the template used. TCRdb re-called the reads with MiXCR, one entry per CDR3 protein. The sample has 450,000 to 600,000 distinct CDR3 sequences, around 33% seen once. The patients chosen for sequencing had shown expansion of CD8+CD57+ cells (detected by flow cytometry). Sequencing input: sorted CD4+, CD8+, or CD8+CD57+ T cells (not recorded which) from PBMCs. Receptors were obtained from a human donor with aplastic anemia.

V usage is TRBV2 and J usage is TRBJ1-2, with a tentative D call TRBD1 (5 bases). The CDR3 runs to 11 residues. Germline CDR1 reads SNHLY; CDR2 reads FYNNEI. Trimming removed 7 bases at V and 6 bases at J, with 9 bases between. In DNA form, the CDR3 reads TGTGCCAGCACCACGGGGGATGGCTACACCTTC. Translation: CASTTGDGYTF.

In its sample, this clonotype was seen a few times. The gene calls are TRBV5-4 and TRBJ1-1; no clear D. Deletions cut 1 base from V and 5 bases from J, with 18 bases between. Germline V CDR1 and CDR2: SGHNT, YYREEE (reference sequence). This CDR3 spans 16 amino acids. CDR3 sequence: CASSLIVAGGGTEAFF. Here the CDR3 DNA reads TGTGCCAGCAGCTTGATCGTCGCAGGAGGTGGGACTGAAGCTTTCTTT.

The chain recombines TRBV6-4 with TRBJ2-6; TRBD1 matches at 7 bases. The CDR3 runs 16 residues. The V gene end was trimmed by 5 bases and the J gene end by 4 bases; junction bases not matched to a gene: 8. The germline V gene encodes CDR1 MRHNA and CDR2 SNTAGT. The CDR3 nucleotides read TGTGCCAGCAGTAAAACCACAGGGGTCGGGGCCAACGTCCTGACTTTC. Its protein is CASSKTTGVGANVLTF.

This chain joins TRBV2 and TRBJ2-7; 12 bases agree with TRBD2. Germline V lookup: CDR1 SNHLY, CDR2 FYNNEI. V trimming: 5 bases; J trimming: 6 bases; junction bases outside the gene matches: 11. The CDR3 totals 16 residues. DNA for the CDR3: TGTGCCAGCAGTCCCCTCTCACTAGCGGGAGGTGCCGAGCAGTACTTC. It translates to CASSPLSLAGGAEQYF.

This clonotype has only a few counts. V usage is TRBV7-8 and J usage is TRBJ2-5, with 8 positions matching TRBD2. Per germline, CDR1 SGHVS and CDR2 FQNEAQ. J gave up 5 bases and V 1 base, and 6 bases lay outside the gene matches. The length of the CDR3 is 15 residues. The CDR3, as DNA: TGTGCCAGCAGCTTAGAAGGGACTAGGGAGGAGACCCAGTACTTC. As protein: CASSLEGTREETQYF. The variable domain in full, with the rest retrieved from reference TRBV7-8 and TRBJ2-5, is GAGVSQSPRYKVAKRGQDVALRCDPISGHVSLFWYQQALGQGPEFLTYFQNEAQLDKSGLPSDRFFAERPEGSVSTLKIQRTQQEDSAVYLCASSLEGTREETQYFGPGTRLLVL.

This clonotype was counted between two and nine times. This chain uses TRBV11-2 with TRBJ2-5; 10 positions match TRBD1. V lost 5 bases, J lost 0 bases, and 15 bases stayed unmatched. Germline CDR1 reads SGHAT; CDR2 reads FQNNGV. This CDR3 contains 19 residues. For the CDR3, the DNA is TGTGCCAGCAGCACGCCGCGACAGGGGGCCTCAATTTACCAAGAGACCCAGTACTTC. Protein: CASSTPRQGASIYQETQYF.

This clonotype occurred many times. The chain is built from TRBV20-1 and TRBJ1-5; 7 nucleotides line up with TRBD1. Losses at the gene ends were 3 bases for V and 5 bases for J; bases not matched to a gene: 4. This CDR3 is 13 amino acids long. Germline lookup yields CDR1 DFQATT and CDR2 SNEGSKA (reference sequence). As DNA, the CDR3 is TGCAGTGCTAGCGAAGACAGGGATCAGCCCCAGCATTTT. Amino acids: CSASEDRDQPQHF.

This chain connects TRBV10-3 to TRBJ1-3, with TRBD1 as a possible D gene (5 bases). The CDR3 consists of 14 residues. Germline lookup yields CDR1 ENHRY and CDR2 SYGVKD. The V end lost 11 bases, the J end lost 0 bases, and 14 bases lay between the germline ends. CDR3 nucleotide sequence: TGTGCCGCGGGCGGAGGGGCCTCTGGAAACACCATATATTTT. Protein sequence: CAAGGGASGNTIYF.